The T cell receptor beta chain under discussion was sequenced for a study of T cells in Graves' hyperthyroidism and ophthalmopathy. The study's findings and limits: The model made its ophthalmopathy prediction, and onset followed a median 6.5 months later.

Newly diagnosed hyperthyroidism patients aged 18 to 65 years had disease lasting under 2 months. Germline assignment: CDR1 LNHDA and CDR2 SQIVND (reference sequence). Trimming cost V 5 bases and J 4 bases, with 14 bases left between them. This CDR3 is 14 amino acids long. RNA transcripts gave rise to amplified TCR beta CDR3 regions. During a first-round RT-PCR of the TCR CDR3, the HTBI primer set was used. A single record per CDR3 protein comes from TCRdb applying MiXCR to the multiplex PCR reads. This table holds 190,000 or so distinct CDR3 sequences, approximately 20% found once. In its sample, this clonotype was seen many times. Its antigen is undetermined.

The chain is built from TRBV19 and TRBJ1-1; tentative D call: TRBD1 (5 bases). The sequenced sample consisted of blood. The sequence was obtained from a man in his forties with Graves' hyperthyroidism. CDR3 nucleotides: TGTGCCAGTAGTCGACAGCCAATGGGCACTGAAGCTTTCTTT. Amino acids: CASSRQPMGTEAFF.